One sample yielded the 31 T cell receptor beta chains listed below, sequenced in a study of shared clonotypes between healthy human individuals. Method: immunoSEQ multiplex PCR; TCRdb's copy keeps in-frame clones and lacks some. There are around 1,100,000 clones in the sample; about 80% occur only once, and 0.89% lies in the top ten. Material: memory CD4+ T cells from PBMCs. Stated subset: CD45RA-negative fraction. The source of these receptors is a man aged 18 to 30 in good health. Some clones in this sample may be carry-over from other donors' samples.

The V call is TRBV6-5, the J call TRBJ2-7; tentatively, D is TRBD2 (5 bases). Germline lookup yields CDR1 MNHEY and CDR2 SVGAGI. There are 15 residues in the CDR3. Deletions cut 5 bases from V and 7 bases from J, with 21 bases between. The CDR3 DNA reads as TGTGCCAGCAGTCCTCGATGGAGGCCCCCTCGAGAGCAGTACTTC. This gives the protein CASSPRWRPPREQYF.

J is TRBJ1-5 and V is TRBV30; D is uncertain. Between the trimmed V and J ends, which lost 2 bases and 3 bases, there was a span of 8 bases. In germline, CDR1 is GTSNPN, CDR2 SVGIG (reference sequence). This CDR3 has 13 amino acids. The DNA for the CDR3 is TGTGCCTGGAGTCAGGAATACAATCAGCCCCAGCATTTT. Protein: CAWSQEYNQPQHF.

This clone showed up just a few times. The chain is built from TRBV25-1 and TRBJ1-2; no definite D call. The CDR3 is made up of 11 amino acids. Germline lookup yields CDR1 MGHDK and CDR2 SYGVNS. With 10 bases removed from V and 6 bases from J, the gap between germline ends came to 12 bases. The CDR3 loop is CATTNGNGYTF. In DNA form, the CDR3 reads TGTGCCACCACAAACGGGAATGGCTACACCTTC.

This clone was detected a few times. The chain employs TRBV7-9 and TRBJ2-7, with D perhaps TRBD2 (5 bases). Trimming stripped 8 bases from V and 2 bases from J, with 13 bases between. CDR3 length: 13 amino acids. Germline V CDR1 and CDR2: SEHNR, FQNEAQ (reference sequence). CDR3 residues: CASERVGTYEQYF. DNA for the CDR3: TGTGCCAGCGAGAGGGTGGGGACCTACGAGCAGTACTTC.

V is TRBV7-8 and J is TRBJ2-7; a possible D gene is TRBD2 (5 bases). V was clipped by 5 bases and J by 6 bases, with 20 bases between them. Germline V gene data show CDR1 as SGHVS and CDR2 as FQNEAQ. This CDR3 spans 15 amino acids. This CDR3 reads CASSEGDYALGEQYF. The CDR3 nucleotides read TGTGCCAGCAGCGAGGGTGACTATGCGTTAGGCGAGCAGTACTTC.

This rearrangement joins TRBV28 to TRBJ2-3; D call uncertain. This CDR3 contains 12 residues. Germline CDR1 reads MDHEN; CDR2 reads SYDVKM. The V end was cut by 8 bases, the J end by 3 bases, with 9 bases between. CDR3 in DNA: TGTGCCAGCGGCGAAAGAACAGATACGCAGTATTTT. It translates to CASGERTDTQYF.

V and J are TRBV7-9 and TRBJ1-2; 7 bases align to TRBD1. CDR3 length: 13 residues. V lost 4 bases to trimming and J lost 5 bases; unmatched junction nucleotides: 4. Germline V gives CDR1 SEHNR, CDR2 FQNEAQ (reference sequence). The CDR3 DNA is TGTGCCAGCAGCTACGGGACAGATTATGGCTACACCTTC. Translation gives CASSYGTDYGYTF.

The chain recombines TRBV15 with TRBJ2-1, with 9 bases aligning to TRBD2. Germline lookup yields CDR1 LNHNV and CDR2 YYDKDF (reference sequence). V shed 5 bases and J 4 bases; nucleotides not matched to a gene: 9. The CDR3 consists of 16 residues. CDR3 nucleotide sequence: TGTGCCACCAGCCCCCTAGCGGGATCAGGGTACAATGAGCAGTTCTTC. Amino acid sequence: CATSPLAGSGYNEQFF.

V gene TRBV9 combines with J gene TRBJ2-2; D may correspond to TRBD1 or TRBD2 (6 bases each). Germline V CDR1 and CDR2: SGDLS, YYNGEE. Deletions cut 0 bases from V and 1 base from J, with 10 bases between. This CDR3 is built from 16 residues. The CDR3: CASSVEGGRNTGELFF. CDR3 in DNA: TGTGCCAGCAGCGTAGAGGGGGGTAGGAACACCGGGGAGCTGTTTTTT.

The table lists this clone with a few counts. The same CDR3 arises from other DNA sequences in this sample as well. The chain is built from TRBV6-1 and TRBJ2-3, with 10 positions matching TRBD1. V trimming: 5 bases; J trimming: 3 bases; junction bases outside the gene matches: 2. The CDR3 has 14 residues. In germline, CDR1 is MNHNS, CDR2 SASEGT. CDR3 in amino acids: CASSPGQGTDTQYF. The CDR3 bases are TGTGCCAGCAGTCCGGGACAGGGGACAGATACGCAGTATTTT.

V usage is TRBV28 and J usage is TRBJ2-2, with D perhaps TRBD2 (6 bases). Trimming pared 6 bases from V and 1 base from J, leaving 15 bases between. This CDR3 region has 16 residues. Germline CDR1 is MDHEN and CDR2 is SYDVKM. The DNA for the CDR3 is TGTGCCAGCAGCCGCTACTGGCGGGGGAACACCGGGGAGCTGTTTTTT. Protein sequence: CASSRYWRGNTGELFF.

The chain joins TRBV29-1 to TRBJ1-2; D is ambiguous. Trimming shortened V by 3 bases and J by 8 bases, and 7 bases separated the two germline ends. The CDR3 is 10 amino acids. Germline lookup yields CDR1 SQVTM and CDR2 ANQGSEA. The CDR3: CSVESGGYTF. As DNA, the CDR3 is TGCAGCGTTGAGAGCGGCGGCTACACCTTC.

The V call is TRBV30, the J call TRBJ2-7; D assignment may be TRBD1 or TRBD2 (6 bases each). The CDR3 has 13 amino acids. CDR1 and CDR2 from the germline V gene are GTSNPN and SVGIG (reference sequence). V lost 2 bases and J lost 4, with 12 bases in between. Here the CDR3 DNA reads TGTGCCTGGAGTCAGGGGAGCGGGTACGAGCAGTACTTC. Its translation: CAWSQGSGYEQYF. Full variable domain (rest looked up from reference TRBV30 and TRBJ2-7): SQTIHQWPATLVQPVGSPLSLECTVEGTSNPNLYWYRQAAGRGLQLLFYSVGIGQISSEVPQNLSASRPQDRQFILSSKKLLLSDSGFYLCAWSQGSGYEQYFGPGTRLTVT.

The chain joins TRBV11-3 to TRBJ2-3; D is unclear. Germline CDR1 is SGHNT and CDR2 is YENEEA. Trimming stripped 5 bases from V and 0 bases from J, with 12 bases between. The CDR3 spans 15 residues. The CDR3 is CASSPPGGSTDTQYF. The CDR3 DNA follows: TGTGCCAGCAGCCCCCCTGGTGGGAGCACAGATACGCAGTATTTT.

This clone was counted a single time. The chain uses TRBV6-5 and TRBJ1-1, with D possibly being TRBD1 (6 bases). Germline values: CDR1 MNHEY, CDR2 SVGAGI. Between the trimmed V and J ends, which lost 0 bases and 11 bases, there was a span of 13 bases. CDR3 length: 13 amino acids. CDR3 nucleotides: TGTGCCAGCAGTTACTCCGGGACACTTGACGCTTTCTTT. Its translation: CASSYSGTLDAFF.

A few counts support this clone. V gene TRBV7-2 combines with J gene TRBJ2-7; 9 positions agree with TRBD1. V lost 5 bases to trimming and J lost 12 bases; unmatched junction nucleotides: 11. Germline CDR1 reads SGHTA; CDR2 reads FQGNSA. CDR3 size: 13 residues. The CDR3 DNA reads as TGTGCCAGCAGCCCGGGACAGGGACTCCCCTGGTACTTC. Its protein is CASSPGQGLPWYF.

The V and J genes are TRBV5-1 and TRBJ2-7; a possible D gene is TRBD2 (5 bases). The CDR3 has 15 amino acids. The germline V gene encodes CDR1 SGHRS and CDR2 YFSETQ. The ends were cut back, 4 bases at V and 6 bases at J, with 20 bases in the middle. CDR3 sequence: CASSQRGTELTEQYF. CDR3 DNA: TGCGCCAGCAGCCAACGGGGAACGGAACTCACCGAGCAGTACTTC.

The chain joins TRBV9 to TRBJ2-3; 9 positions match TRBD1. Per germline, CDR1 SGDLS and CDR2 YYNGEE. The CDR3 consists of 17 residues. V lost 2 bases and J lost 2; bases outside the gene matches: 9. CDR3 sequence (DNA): TGTGCCAGCAGCGTCAATCCCGGGACAGGGTACACAGATACGCAGTATTTT. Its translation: CASSVNPGTGYTDTQYF.

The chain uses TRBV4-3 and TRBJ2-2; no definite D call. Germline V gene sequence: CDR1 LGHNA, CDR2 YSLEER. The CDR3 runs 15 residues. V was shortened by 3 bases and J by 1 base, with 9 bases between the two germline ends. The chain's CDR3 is CASSQVGRNTGELFF. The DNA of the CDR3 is TGCGCCAGCAGCCAGGTTGGACGGAACACCGGGGAGCTGTTTTTT.

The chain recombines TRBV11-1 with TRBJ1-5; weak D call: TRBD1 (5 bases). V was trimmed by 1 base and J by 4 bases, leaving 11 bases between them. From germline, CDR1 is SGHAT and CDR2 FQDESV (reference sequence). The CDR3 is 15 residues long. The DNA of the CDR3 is TGTGCCAGCAGCTTAGGCCCAGGGTCAAATCAGCCCCAGCATTTT. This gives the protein CASSLGPGSNQPQHF.

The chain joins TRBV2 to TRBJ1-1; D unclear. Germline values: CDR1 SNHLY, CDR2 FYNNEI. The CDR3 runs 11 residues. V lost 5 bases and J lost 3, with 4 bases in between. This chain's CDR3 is CASSPYTEAFF. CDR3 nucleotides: TGTGCCAGCAGTCCGTACACTGAAGCTTTCTTT.

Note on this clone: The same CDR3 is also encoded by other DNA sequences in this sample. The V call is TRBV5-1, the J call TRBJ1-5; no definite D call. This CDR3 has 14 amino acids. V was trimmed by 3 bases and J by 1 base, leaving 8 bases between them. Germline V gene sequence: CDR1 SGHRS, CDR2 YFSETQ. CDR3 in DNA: TGCGCCAGCAGCTCGGACGGCAGCAATCAGCCCCAGCATTTT. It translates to CASSSDGSNQPQHF. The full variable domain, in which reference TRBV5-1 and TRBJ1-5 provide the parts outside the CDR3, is KAGVTQTPRYLIKTRGQQVTLSCSPISGHRSVSWYQQTPGQGLQFLFEYFSETQRNKGNFPGRFSGRQFSNSRSEMNVSTLELGDSALYLCASSSDGSNQPQHFGDGTRLSIL.

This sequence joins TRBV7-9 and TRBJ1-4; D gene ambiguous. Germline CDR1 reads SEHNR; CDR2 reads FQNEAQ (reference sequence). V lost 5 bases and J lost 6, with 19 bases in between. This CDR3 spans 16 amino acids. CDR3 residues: CASSPGWAGQDEKLFF. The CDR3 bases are TGTGCCAGCAGCCCGGGATGGGCGGGCCAGGATGAAAAACTGTTTTTT. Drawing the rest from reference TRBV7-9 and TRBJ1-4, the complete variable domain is DTGVSQNPRHKITKRGQNVTFRCDPISEHNRLYWYRQTLGQGPEFLTYFQNEAQLEKSRLLSDRFSAERPKGSFSTLEIQRTEQGDSAMYLCASSPGWAGQDEKLFFGSGTQLSVL.

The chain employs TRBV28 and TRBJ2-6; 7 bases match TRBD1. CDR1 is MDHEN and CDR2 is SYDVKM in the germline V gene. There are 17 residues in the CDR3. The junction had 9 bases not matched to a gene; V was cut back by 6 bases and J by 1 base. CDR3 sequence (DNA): TGTGCCAGCAGCAACGGACAGGTGCGGTCTGGGGCCAACGTCCTGACTTTC. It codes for CASSNGQVRSGANVLTF.

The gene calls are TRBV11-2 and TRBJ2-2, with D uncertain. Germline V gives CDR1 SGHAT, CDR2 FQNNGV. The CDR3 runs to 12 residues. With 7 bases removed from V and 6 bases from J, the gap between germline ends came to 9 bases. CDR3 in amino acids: CASTPGPGELFF. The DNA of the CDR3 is TGTGCCAGCACCCCCGGCCCCGGGGAGCTGTTTTTT.

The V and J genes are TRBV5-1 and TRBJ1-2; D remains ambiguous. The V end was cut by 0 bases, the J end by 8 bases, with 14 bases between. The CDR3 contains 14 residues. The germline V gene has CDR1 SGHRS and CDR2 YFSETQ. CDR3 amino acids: CASSLGHRFGGYTF. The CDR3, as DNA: TGCGCCAGCAGCTTGGGACACCGGTTCGGGGGCTACACCTTC.

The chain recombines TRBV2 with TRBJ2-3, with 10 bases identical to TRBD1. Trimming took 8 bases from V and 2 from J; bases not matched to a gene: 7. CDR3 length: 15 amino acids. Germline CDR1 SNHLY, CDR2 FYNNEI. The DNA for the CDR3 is TGTGCCAGCCTCGACAGGGGGCGCGTCACAGATACGCAGTATTTT. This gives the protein CASLDRGRVTDTQYF.

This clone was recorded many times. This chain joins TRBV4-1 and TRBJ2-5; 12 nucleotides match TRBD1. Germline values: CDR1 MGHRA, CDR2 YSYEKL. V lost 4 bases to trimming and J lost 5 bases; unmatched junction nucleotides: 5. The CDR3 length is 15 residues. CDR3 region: CASSLRDRGRETQYF. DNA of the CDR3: TGCGCCAGCAGCCTAAGGGACAGGGGGCGGGAGACCCAGTACTTC.

The CDR3 here is CASSAQARGALETQYF. The CDR3 DNA reads TGTGCCAGCAGCGCTCAGGCGCGTGGGGCTCTCGAGACCCAGTACTTC. This chain uses TRBV7-2 with TRBJ2-5, with D tentatively TRBD1 (5 bases). V lost 5 bases and J 5 bases, leaving 21 bases between the germline ends. The CDR3 extends over 16 amino acids. Germline-derived CDR1 and CDR2 are SGHTA and FQGNSA.

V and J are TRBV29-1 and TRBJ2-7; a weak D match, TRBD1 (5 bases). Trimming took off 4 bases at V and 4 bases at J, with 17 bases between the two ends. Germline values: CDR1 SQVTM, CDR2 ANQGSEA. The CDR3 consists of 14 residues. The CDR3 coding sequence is TGCAGCGTTGGGTTACAGGCAGGTACTTACGAGCAGTACTTC. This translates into CSVGLQAGTYEQYF.

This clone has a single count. The CDR3 here is CASSPPGSGNTEAFF. The DNA of the CDR3 is TGTGCCAGCAGCCCCCCAGGGTCCGGGAACACTGAAGCTTTCTTT. The chain combines TRBV7-2 with TRBJ1-1; D might be TRBD1 (5 bases). The germline V gene encodes CDR1 SGHTA and CDR2 FQGNSA. V lost 5 bases and J lost 1, with 14 bases in between. The CDR3 consists of 15 residues.